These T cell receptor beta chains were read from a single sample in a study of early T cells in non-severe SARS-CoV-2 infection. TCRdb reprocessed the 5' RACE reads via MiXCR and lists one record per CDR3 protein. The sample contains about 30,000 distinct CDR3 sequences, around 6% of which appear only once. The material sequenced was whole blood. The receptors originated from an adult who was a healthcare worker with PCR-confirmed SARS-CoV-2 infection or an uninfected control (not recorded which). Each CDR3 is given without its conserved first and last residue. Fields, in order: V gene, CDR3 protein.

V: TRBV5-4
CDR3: ASSLVGSETQY

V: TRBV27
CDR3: ASSSGTGMGTGELF

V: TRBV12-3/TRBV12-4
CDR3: ASSLNWAGELF

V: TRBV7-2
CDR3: ASSLDRLIQRGGYNEQF

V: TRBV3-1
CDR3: ASSQGDRDYFEQY

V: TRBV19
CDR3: ASSPRLGRGLRNEQF

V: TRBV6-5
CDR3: ASSYDSSGRYNEQF

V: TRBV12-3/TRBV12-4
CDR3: ASRALGGRNNEQF

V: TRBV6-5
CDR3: ASSYSGAKNTEAF

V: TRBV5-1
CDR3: ASSLWTGTGNTIY

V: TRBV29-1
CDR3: SVAEGFGYT

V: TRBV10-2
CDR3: ASSDYGTGGANVLT

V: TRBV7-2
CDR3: ASRGVGYNEQF

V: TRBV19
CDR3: ASSTLGELF

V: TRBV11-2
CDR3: ASSSRDFQETQY

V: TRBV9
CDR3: ASTRNSGELF

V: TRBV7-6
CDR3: ASSLVTGEETQY

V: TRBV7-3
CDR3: ASSLAGLNNEQF

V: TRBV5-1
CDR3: ASSTDREGTEAF

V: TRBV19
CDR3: ASRRQGLSGELF